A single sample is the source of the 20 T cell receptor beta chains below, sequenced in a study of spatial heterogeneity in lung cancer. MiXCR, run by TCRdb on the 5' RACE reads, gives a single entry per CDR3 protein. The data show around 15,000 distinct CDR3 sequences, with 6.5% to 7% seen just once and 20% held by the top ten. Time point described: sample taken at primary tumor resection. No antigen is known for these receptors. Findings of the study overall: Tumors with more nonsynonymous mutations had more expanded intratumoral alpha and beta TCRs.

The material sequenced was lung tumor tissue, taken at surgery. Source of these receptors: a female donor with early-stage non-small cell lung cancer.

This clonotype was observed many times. The CDR3 nucleotides are TGTGCCAGCAGTCCCACAGGGGGCGCGATAGGGGCCAACGTCCTGACTTTC. It specifies CASSPTGGAIGANVLTF. The chain joins TRBV6-5 to TRBJ2-6; 9 bases line up with TRBD1. Germline assignment: CDR1 MNHEY and CDR2 SVGAGI. The CDR3 sequence is 17 residues long. V lost 5 bases to trimming and J lost 4 bases; unmatched junction nucleotides: 9.

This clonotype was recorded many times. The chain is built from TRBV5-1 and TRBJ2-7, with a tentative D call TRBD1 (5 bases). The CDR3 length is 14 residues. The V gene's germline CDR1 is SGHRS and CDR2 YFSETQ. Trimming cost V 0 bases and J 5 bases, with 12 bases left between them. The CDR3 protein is CASSLVGLSDEQYF. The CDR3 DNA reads TGCGCCAGCAGCTTGGTGGGGCTCTCGGACGAGCAGTACTTC. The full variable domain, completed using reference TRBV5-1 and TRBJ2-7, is KAGVTQTPRYLIKTRGQQVTLSCSPISGHRSVSWYQQTPGQGLQFLFEYFSETQRNKGNFPGRFSGRQFSNSRSEMNVSTLELGDSALYLCASSLVGLSDEQYFGPGTRLTVT.

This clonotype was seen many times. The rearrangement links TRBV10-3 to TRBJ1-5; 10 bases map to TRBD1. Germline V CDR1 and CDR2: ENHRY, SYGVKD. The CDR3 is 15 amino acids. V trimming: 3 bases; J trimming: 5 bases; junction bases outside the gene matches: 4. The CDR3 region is CAISESTGGDQPQHF. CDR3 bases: TGTGCCATCAGTGAATCGACAGGGGGCGATCAGCCCCAGCATTTT.

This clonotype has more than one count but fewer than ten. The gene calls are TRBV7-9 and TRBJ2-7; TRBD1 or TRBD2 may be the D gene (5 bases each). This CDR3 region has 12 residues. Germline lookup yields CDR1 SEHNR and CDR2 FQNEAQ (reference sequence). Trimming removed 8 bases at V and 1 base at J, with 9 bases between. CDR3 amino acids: CASGDGSYEQYF. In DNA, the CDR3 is TGTGCCAGCGGGGACGGGTCCTACGAGCAGTACTTC.

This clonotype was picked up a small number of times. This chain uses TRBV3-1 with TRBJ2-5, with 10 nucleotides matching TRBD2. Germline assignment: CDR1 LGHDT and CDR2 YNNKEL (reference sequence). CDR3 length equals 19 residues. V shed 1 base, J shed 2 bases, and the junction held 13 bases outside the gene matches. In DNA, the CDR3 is TGTGCCAGCAGCCAAGTAGGTAGCGGGGGGCAACCAATACAAGAGACCCAGTACTTC. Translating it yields CASSQVGSGGQPIQETQYF.

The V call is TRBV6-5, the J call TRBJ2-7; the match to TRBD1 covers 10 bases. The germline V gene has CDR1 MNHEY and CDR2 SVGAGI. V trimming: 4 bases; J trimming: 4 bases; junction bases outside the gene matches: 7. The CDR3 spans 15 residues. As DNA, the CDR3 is TGTGCCAGCAGTTCCCCGGGACAGGGGAGATACGAGCAGTACTTC. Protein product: CASSSPGQGRYEQYF.

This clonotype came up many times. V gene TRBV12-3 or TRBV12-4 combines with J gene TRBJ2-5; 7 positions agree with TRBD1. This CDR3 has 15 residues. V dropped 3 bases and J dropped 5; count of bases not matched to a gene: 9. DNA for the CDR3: TGTGCCAGCAGTTTTGGGACAGCTTCGCGGGAGACCCAGTACTTC. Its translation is CASSFGTASRETQYF.

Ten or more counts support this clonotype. The CDR3 coding sequence is TGTGCCAGCAGGGACAGGCGCAATCAGCCCCAGCATTTT. It encodes CASRDRRNQPQHF. This chain joins TRBV27 and TRBJ1-5; 7 nucleotides align to TRBD1. The CDR3 sequence is 13 residues long. Germline V gene sequence: CDR1 MNHEY, CDR2 SMNVEV (reference sequence). Trimming removed 6 bases from V and 2 bases from J; junction bases left unmatched: 1.

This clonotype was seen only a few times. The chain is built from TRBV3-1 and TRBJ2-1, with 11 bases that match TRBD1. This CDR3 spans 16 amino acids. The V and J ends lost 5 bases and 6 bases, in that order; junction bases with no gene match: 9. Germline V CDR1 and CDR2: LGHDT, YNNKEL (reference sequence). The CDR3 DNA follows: TGTGCCAGCAGCAAAAAATCCGGGACAGGGGGCAATGAGCAGTTCTTC. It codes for CASSKKSGTGGNEQFF.

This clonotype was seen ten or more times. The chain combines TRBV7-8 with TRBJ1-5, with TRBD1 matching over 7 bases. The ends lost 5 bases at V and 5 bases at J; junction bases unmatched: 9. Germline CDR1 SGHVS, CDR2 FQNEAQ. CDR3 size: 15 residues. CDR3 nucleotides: TGTGCCAGCAGCCGGTCGACAGGGCTGGATCAGCCCCAGCATTTT. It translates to CASSRSTGLDQPQHF.

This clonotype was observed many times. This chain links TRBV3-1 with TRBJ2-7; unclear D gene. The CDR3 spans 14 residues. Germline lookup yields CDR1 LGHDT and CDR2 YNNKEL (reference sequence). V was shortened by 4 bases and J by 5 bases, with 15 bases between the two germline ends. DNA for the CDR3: TGTGCCAGCAGCCCGTACTGGGCCCCCCACGAGCAGTACTTC. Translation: CASSPYWAPHEQYF.

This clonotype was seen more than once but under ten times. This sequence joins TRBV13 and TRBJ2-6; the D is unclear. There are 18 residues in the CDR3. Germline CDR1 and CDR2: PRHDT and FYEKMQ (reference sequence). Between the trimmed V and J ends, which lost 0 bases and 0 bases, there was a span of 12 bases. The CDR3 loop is CASSLGLKAFSGANVLTF. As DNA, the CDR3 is TGTGCCAGCAGCTTAGGCCTAAAAGCCTTCTCTGGGGCCAACGTCCTGACTTTC.

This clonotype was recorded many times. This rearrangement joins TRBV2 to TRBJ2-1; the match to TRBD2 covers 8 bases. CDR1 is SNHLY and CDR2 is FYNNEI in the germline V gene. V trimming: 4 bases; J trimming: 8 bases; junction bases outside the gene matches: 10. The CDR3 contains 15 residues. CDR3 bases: TGTGCCAGCAGTGTGGACGGGGGGGCCTCGTATGAGCAGTTCTTC. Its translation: CASSVDGGASYEQFF.

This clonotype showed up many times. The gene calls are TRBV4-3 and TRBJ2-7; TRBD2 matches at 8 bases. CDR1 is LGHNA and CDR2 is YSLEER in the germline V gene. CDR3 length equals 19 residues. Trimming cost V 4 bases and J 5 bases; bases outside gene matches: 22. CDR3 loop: CASSPKEGSQGTSYHEQYF. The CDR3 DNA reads TGCGCCAGCAGCCCCAAGGAAGGTTCCCAAGGGACTAGTTACCACGAGCAGTACTTC.

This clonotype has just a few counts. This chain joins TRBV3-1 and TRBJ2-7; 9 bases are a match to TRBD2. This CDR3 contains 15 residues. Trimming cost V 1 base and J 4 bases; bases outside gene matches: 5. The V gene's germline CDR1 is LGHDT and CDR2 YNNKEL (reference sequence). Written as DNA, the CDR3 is TGTGCCAGCAGCCAAGGTAGTAGCGGGGGTTACGAGCAGTACTTC. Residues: CASSQGSSGGYEQYF.

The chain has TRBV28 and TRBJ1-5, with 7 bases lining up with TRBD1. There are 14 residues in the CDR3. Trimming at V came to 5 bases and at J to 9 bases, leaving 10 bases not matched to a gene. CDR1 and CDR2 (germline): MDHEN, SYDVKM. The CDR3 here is CASSPPGGTRPQHF. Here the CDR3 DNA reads TGTGCCAGCAGTCCCCCAGGGGGGACAAGGCCCCAGCATTTT.

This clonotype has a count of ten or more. As DNA, the CDR3 is TGTGCCAGCAGCCGGACAGGGGGCGGCTACGAGCAGTACTTC. Protein: CASSRTGGGYEQYF. The chain has TRBV25-1 and TRBJ2-7; 11 nucleotides line up with TRBD1. CDR1 is MGHDK, CDR2 SYGVNS, per germline. Losses at the gene ends were 6 bases for V and 3 bases for J; bases not matched to a gene: 4. CDR3 length: 14 residues.

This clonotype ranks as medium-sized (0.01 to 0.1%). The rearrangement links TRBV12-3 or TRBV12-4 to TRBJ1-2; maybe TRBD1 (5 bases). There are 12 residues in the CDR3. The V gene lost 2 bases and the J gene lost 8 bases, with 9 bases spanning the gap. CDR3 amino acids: CASSLTQGGYTF. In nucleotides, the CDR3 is TGTGCCAGCAGTTTAACGCAGGGCGGCTACACCTTC.

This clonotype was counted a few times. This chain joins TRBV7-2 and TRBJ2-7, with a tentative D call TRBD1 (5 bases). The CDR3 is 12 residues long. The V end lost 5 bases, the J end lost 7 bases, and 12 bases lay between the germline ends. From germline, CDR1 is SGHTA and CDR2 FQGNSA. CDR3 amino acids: CASSPRQGEQYF. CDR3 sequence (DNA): TGTGCCAGCAGCCCCCGGCAGGGAGAGCAGTACTTC.

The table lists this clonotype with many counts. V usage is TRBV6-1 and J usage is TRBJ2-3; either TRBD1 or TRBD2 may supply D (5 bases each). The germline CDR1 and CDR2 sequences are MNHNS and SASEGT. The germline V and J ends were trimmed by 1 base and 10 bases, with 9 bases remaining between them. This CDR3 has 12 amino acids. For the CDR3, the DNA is TGTGCCAGCAGTGAAGGAGGGGAAGCGCAGTATTTT. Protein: CASSEGGEAQYF.